This T cell receptor beta chain was captured in a study of blood T cell repertoires in COVID-19. In the original processing: Reference gene primer amplification gave nucleated cell count estimates. Sequencing was performed with immunoSEQ multiplex PCR; in TCRdb, only in-frame clones are kept and a portion is missing. V and J calls and clone size are those listed in that table; D and trimming were worked out from the DNA. The sample has approximately 500,000 clones, about 89% seen once. This CDR3 region has 17 residues. Germline values: CDR1 SGHRS, CDR2 YFSETQ. V trimming: 4 bases; J trimming: 0 bases; junction bases outside the gene matches: 10.

The sequenced sample was peripheral blood. This chain links TRBV5-1 with TRBJ1-3; 7 bases fit TRBD1. This receptor was identified in a woman aged 50 to 60 with COVID-19, enrolled during active disease. CDR3 amino acids: CASSLGTVQVSGNTIYF. The DNA for the CDR3 is TGCGCCAGCAGCCTCGGGACAGTTCAAGTCTCTGGAAACACCATATATTTT.